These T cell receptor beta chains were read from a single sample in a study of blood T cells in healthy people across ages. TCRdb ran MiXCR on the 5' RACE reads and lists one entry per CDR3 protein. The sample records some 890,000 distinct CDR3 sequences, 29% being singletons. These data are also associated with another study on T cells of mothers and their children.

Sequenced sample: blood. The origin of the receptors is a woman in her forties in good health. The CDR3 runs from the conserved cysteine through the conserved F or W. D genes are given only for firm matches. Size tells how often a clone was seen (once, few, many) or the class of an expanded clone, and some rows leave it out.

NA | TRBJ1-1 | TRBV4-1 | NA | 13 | TGCGCCAGCAGCCAAGGACCCAGACTGAAAGCTTTCTTT | CASSQGPRLKAFF
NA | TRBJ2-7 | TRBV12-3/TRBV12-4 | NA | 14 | TGTGCCAGCAGGGGACTGTCAAGCTCCTACGAGCAGTACTTC | CASRGLSSSYEQYF
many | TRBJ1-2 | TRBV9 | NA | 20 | TGTGCCAGCAGCGCCGATTGGAGGGTCCAGGTTGGACGGAGCAGCTATGGCTACACCTTC | CASSADWRVQVGRSSYGYTF
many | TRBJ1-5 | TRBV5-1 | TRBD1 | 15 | TGCGCCAGCAGCTTGGACAGGGGACCCAATCAGCCCCAGCATTTT | CASSLDRGPNQPQHF
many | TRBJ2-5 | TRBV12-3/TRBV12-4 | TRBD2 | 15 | TGTGCCAGCAGTCTCTGGCGGGGGGGGAAAGAGACCCAGTACTTC | CASSLWRGGKETQYF
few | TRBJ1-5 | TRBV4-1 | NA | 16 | TGCGCCAGCAGCCAGACGCATCAGGACCTCAATCAGCCCCAGCATTTT | CASSQTHQDLNQPQHF
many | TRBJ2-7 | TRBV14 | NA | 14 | TGTGCCAGCAGCCAAGTCACGGGTGTCTACGAGCAGTACTTC | CASSQVTGVYEQYF
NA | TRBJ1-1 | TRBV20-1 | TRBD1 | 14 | TGCAGTGCGACCCACGGGACAGTGAACACTGAAGCTTTCTTT | CSATHGTVNTEAFF
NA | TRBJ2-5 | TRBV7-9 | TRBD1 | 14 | TGTACCAGCAGCTCGGACAGGGCCGGCGAGACCCAGTACTTC | CTSSSDRAGETQYF
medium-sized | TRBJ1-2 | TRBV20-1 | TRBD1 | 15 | TGCAGTGCTCATCAGACAGGGGGCATGATCTATGGCTACACCTTC | CSAHQTGGMIYGYTF
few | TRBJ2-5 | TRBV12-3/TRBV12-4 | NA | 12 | TGTGCCAGCAGTTTAGGAGGGTATACCCAGTACTTC | CASSLGGYTQYF
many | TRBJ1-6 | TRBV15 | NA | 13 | TGTGCCACCAGCAGCGACAGGTATTCACCCCTCCACTTT | CATSSDRYSPLHF
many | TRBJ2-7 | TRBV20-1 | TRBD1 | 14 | TGCAGTGCTAGAGACGACGGACAGGGGATGTGGCAGTACTTC | CSARDDGQGMWQYF
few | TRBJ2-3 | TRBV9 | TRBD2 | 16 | TGTGCCAGCAGCGACCCGGGACTAGCGGGGACGGATGCGCAGTATTTT | CASSDPGLAGTDAQYF
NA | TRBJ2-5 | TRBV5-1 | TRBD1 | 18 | TGCGCCAGCAGGGGACAGGGGGTACCGAGTCGTTTTCAAGAGACCCAGTACTTC | CASRGQGVPSRFQETQYF
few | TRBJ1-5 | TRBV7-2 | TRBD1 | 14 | TGTGCCAGCAGCGCTAACAGGGGGCGCCAGCCCCAGCATTTT | CASSANRGRQPQHF
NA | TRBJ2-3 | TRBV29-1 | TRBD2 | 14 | TGCAGCGCCGCGGGGGGGCGGGTAACAGATACGCAGTATTTT | CSAAGGRVTDTQYF
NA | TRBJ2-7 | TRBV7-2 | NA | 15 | TGTGCCAGCAGCTTAATGCAGGAGCCTTCCTACGAGCAGTACTTC | CASSLMQEPSYEQYF
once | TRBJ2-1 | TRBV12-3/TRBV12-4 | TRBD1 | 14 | TGTGCCAGCAGTGGGGACAGGGGGTCATATGAGCAGTTCTTC | CASSGDRGSYEQFF
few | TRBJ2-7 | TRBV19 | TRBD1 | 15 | TGTGCCAGTAGAAAACACTCGACAGGGGACTACGAGCAGTACTTC | CASRKHSTGDYEQYF
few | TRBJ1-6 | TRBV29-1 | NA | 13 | TGCAGCGCTGCTAGCGGGAGTAATTCACCCCTCCACTTT | CSAASGSNSPLHF
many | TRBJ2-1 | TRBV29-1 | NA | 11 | TGCAGCGCCTACAGGAACAATGAGCAGTTCTTC | CSAYRNNEQFF
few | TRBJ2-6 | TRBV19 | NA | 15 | TGTGCCAGTAGTATGGGATGGGCTGGGGCCAACGTCCTGACTTTC | CASSMGWAGANVLTF
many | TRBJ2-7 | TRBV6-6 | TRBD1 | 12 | TGTGCCAGCATGGGACAGCCCCCCAGGGAGTACTTC | CASMGQPPREYF
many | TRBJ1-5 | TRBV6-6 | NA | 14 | TGTGCCAGCAGGCCCTCTCTTCTGGGTCAGCCCCAGCATTTT | CASRPSLLGQPQHF
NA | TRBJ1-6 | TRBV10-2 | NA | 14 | TGCGCCAGCAGTGTTCAGGGCCCTAATTCACCCCTCCACTTT | CASSVQGPNSPLHF
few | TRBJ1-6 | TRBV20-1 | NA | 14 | TGCAGTGCTAGAGAAGGGGGAGTTAATTCACCCCTCCACTTT | CSAREGGVNSPLHF
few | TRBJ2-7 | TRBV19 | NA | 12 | TGTGCCACCCACGGTCCCTCCTACGAGCAGTACTTC | CATHGPSYEQYF
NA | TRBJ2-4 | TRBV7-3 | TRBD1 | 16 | TGTGCCAGCAGCCTTGGGGACAGGGGGAGGGCAGACATTCAGTACTTC | CASSLGDRGRADIQYF
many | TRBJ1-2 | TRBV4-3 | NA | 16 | TGCGCCAGCAGCCAGGGCATAATCCCCGGACTCTATGGCTACACCTTC | CASSQGIIPGLYGYTF
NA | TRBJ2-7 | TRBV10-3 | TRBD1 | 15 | TGTGCCATCAGAGGAGAGGGACAGGGGAGGTACGAGCAGTACTTC | CAIRGEGQGRYEQYF
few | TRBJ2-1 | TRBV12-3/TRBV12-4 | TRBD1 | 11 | TGTGCCACCAAGACAGGGCAAGCTCAGTTCTTC | CATKTGQAQFF
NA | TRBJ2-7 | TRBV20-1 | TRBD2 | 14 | TGCAGTGCTAGAAGACTAGCGGGGGCCTACGAGCAGTACTTC | CSARRLAGAYEQYF
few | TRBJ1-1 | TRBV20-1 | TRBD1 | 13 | TGCAGTGCTAGAAACAGGGGTCGGGCTGAAGCTTTCTTT | CSARNRGRAEAFF
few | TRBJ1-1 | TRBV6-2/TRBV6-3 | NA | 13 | TGTGCCAGCACCGAGGGGGGGTACACTGAAGCTTTCTTT | CASTEGGYTEAFF
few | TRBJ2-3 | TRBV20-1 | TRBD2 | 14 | TGCAGTGCTAAACTAGCGGGGGTCCCAGATACGCAGTATTTT | CSAKLAGVPDTQYF
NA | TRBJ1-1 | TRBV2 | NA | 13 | TGTGCCAGCAAAGCGGGACTGAACACTGAAGCTTTCTTT | CASKAGLNTEAFF
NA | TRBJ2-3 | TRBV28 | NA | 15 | TGTGCCAGCAGTTATCAGACAGGACGCACAGATACGCAGTATTTT | CASSYQTGRTDTQYF
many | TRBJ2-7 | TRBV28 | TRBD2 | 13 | TGTGCCAGCAGTCCTGGGACTAACTACGAGCAGTACTTC | CASSPGTNYEQYF
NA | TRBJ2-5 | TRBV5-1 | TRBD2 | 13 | TGCGCCAGCGGGGGGGAAGACCAAGAGACCCAGTACTTC | CASGGEDQETQYF
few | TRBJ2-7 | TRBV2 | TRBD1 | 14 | TGTGCCAGCACCTTGGACAGGGATAACTACGAGCAGTACTTC | CASTLDRDNYEQYF
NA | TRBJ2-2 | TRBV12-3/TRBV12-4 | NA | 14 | TGTGCCACCATCATGGGATCGAACACCGGGGAGCTGTTTTTT | CATIMGSNTGELFF
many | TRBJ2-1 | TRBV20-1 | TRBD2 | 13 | TGCAGTGCTGGACTAGTGAGGCACAATGAGCAGTTCTTC | CSAGLVRHNEQFF
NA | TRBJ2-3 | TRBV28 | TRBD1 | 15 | TGTGCCAGCAGATGGGGACAGCGAATCACAGATACGCAGTATTTT | CASRWGQRITDTQYF
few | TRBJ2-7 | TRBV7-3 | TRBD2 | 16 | TGTGCCAGCAGCCCAGAGGGACTAGCGGGGCTCCACGAGCAGTACTTC | CASSPEGLAGLHEQYF
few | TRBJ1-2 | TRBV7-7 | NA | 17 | TGTGCTAGCAGCTATATTACAGGGAACCCAGCTAACTATGGCTACACCTTC | CASSYITGNPANYGYTF
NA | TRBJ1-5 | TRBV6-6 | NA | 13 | TGTGCCAGCACCTATGCAGGGTTTCAGCCCCAGCATTTT | CASTYAGFQPQHF
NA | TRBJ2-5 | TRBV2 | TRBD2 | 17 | TGTGCCAGCCCATCAGGACTAGCGGGGGGATTACAAGAGACCCAGTACTTC | CASPSGLAGGLQETQYF
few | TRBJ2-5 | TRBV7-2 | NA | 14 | TGTGCCAGCAGCTTAAATAGTAGGCAGGGGACCCAGTACTTC | CASSLNSRQGTQYF
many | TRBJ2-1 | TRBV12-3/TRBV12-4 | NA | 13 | TGTGCCAGCAGCCCGCGTGGGGAAGGTGAGCAGTTCTTC | CASSPRGEGEQFF
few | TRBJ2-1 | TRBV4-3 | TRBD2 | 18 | TGCGCCAGCAGCCAGAGGACTAGCGGGGGGTTCTCCTACAATGAGCAGTTCTTC | CASSQRTSGGFSYNEQFF
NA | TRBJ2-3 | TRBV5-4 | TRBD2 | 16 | TGTGCCAGCAGCCCTAGCGGGGGGGCCGAGACAGATACGCAGTATTTT | CASSPSGGAETDTQYF
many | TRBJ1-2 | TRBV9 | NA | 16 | TGTGCCAGCAGCGTATCCCCCGGAGGAACTAACTATGGCTACACCTTC | CASSVSPGGTNYGYTF
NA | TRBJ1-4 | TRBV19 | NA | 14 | TGTGCCAGTAGACCGAACAGCGGGAATGAAAAACTGTTTTTT | CASRPNSGNEKLFF
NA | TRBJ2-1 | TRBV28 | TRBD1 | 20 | TGTGCCAGCAGTTGGGACGGGACAGGGGGAGAACAAAGTTCCCCCAATGAGCAGTTCTTC | CASSWDGTGGEQSSPNEQFF
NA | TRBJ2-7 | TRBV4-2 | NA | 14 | TGTGCCAGCAGCCAAGGTGGGATTAGCTACGAGCAGTACTTC | CASSQGGISYEQYF